The text below deals with one TCR beta chain. No antigen is known for it. Doses given second, at about 4 or about 12 weeks, were pooled. This record comes from a study of T cell responses to AZD1222 COVID-19 vaccine. Produced via immunoSEQ multiplex PCR; TCRdb's table is partial and in-frame only. The sample has roughly 120,000 clones, about nine tenths seen once. Whole-study findings and limits: The study found Spike-specific TCR breadth and depth rose after two AZD1222 doses. Distributed over spike, vaccine-associated CD4 TCRs predominated at 160-218 and 743-854.

Trimming left V 0 bases short and J 0 bases short, with 11 bases between. Germline CDR1 reads LNHNV; CDR2 reads YYDKDF (reference sequence). The CDR3 covers 16 residues. The receptor was derived from an adult who received the AZD1222 COVID-19 vaccine. Sequencing was performed on peripheral blood, taken 28 days after the second AZD1222 dose. This chain uses TRBV15 with TRBJ1-1; D is perhaps TRBD1 (5 bases). The chain's CDR3 is CATSRDLVGVNTEAFF. As DNA, the CDR3 is TGTGCCACCAGCAGAGATTTGGTGGGGGTGAACACTGAAGCTTTCTTT.